This paragraph reports one T cell receptor beta chain. V lost 6 bases and J lost 5, with 14 bases in between. The germline V gene has CDR1 SGDLS and CDR2 YYNGEE. The CDR3 is made up of 14 amino acids. This entry belongs to a study of blood T cell repertoires in COVID-19. Some clones are missing from TCRdb's copy, which holds only in-frame ones; the method was immunoSEQ multiplex PCR. The repertoire holds some 200,000 clones, with approximately 87% as singletons. The sample comprised PBMCs or T cells enriched from blood (not recorded which). The TCR originated in a woman in her forties or fifties in a cohort exposed to, infected with or recovered from COVID-19 (not recorded which). The gene calls are TRBV9 and TRBJ1-4; TRBD1 is a possible D gene (5 bases). The CDR3 spells CASTSGLMNEKLFF. The CDR3, as DNA: TGTGCCAGCACGTCGGGACTCATGAATGAAAAACTGTTTTTT.